This TCR beta chain was identified in a study of beta chain features in type 1 diabetes. Study background: Investigators examined approximately 110,000,000 sorted cells across all samples.

About this clone: The antigen is undetermined.

Expressed TCRB transcripts were sequenced because the isolated RNA had all been reverse transcribed beforehand. The protocol was immunoSEQ multiplex PCR, while the TCRdb copy is restricted to in-frame clones and leaves out a portion. Found here are 150,000 or so clones, roughly 59% of them singletons; the top ten hold about 0.091%. Points from the study as a whole: Significant though moderate, a shortening of TCRB CDR3s appeared in all four CD4+ subsets of Type 1 diabetes patients.

Deletions cut 7 bases from V and 3 bases from J, with 11 bases between. The CDR3 consists of 12 residues. Germline lookup yields CDR1 SQVTM and CDR2 ANQGSEA. Naive, central memory, regulatory and stem cell-like memory cells within the CD4+ compartment were sorted using CD45RO/CCR7/CD25/CD127/CD95/CD27. This clonotype was sampled from a young man with type 1 diabetes. The sequenced material came from naive CD4+ T cells from blood. The chain is built from TRBV29-1 and TRBJ2-3, with no clear D. This chain's CDR3 is CSAVRRTDTQYF. The CDR3 DNA reads as TGCAGCGCCGTTCGTAGGACAGATACGCAGTATTTT.